A single sample is the source of the 29 T cell receptor beta chains below, sequenced in a study of cytomegalovirus exposure and HLA in healthy donors. This PCR relied on a set of 60 Vbeta primers and 13 Jbeta primers. TCRdb's table, derived via immunoSEQ multiplex PCR, lists solely in-frame clones and lacks some. This table has 160,000 or so clones, roughly 80% appearing once. Input material: PBMCs. These receptors were obtained from a woman in her forties or fifties in good health and CMV-seropositive.

The chain employs TRBV30 and TRBJ2-3; 7 nucleotides line up with TRBD1. Losses at the gene ends were 3 bases for V and 2 bases for J; bases not matched to a gene: 5. Germline CDR1 reads GTSNPN; CDR2 reads SVGIG (reference sequence). The CDR3 consists of 14 residues. The CDR3 reads CAWRGGFPTDTQYF. DNA for the CDR3: TGTGCCTGGAGAGGGGGCTTCCCCACAGATACGCAGTATTTT.

The V gene is TRBV27, the J gene TRBJ2-7; weak D call: TRBD2 (5 bases). Trimming stripped 2 bases from V and 4 bases from J, with 18 bases between. Germline CDR1 is MNHEY and CDR2 is SMNVEV (reference sequence). The CDR3 has 16 amino acids. For the CDR3, the DNA is TGTGCCAGCAGTTTACTCCGCCAGGCGGGTAGGTACGAGCAGTACTTC. Encoded protein: CASSLLRQAGRYEQYF.

This rearrangement joins TRBV6-5 to TRBJ2-7; D is unresolved. Per the germline V gene, CDR1 is MNHEY and CDR2 is SVGAGI. The V gene lost 0 bases and the J gene lost 0 bases, with 6 bases spanning the gap. This CDR3 spans 14 amino acids. The CDR3 region has the DNA TGTGCCAGCAGTTACTCGGCACGCTCCTACGAGCAGTACTTC. It is translated as CASSYSARSYEQYF.

The chain joins TRBV4-3 to TRBJ2-3; 12 nucleotides agree with TRBD2. The CDR3 consists of 15 residues. Germline V lookup: CDR1 LGHNA, CDR2 YSLEER. Trimming took 4 bases from V and 3 from J; bases not matched to a gene: 2. The CDR3 reads CASSPSGGATDTQYF. The DNA for the CDR3 is TGCGCCAGCAGCCCTAGCGGGGGGGCGACAGATACGCAGTATTTT.

This chain uses TRBV6-5 with TRBJ2-3; TRBD2 might be the D (6 bases). Deletions cut 6 bases from V and 3 bases from J, with 7 bases between. CDR1 and CDR2 (germline): MNHEY, SVGAGI. The CDR3 covers 12 residues. The CDR3 DNA reads as TGTGCCAGCAGGGGGACTACAGATACGCAGTATTTT. It yields the protein CASRGTTDTQYF.

The chain recombines TRBV19 with TRBJ2-7; the D is unclear. Germline V CDR1 and CDR2: LNHDA, SQIVND (reference sequence). Deletions cut 9 bases from V and 0 bases from J, with 15 bases between. The CDR3 sequence is 14 residues long. The CDR3 reads CASALAISSYEQYF. The CDR3 DNA follows: TGTGCCAGCGCGCTTGCTATAAGCTCCTACGAGCAGTACTTC.

The rearrangement uses TRBV29-1 and TRBJ2-3; D is unclear. The CDR3 has 11 amino acids. The germline V gene encodes CDR1 SQVTM and CDR2 ANQGSEA. V was pared by 6 bases and J by 3 bases, with 7 bases between. The CDR3 region is CSVSPTDTQYF. The CDR3 coding sequence is TGCAGCGTCAGTCCTACAGATACGCAGTATTTT.

The rearrangement uses TRBV27 and TRBJ2-6; D is perhaps TRBD2 (5 bases). The germline V and J ends were trimmed by 2 bases and 2 bases, with 13 bases remaining between them. Germline-derived CDR1 and CDR2 are MNHEY and SMNVEV (reference sequence). The CDR3 is 17 amino acids. The CDR3 spells CASSLSGRAPGANVLTF. As DNA, the CDR3 is TGTGCCAGCAGTTTAAGCGGTAGAGCTCCTGGGGCCAACGTCCTGACTTTC.

A word on this clone: At the DNA level, this CDR3 is encoded by other sequences in the same sample as well. V and J are TRBV9 and TRBJ1-3; TRBD1 is a possible D gene (5 bases). Germline CDR1 and CDR2: SGDLS and YYNGEE. This CDR3 spans 12 amino acids. The germline V and J ends were trimmed by 3 bases and 4 bases, with 5 bases remaining between them. The CDR3 DNA follows: TGTGCCAGCAGCGGGACAGGAAACACCATATATTTT. Encoded protein: CASSGTGNTIYF.

This chain's CDR3 is CASSLEGPRGIQYF. CDR3 sequence (DNA): TGCGCCAGCAGCTTGGAGGGTCCCCGGGGCATTCAGTACTTC. J is TRBJ2-4 and V is TRBV5-1, with D maybe TRBD2 (5 bases). CDR1 is SGHRS, CDR2 YFSETQ, per germline. CDR3 length equals 14 residues. The V end lost 0 bases, the J end lost 9 bases, and 13 bases lay between the germline ends.

This clone turned up a few times. The same CDR3 arises from other DNA sequences in this sample as well. The rearrangement joins TRBV9 to TRBJ1-4; 7 nucleotides line up with TRBD1. The CDR3 sequence is 14 residues long. Losses at the gene ends were 0 bases for V and 7 bases for J; bases not matched to a gene: 3. Germline CDR1 and CDR2: SGDLS and YYNGEE. For the CDR3, the DNA is TGTGCCAGCAGCGTAGGACAGGGAGGTGAAAAACTGTTTTTT. As protein: CASSVGQGGEKLFF.

V and J are TRBV7-6 and TRBJ1-1; no firm D call. Germline assignment: CDR1 SGHVS and CDR2 FNYEAQ. The CDR3 is made up of 13 amino acids. With 6 bases removed from V and 1 base from J, the gap between germline ends came to 9 bases. CDR3 DNA: TGTGCCAGCAGTCCAGACTCGAACACTGAAGCTTTCTTT. Residues: CASSPDSNTEAFF.

This rearrangement joins TRBV18 to TRBJ2-7; TRBD1 matches at 9 bases. The CDR3 sequence is 13 residues long. V was pared by 2 bases and J by 6 bases, with 2 bases of the junction left unmatched. CDR1 and CDR2 from the germline V gene are KGHSH and LQKENI. The CDR3 sequence is CASSPGTGLEQYF. The CDR3 nucleotides read TGTGCCAGCTCACCAGGGACAGGGCTCGAGCAGTACTTC.

V is TRBV5-4 and J is TRBJ2-5, with 7 bases aligning to TRBD1. The DNA end lines up better with TRBJ2-7; the J call may be wrong. The CDR3 sequence is 14 residues long. Germline V lookup: CDR1 SGHNT, CDR2 YYREEE (reference sequence). The CDR3 protein is CASSLATGLDEQYF. The CDR3 nucleotides are TGTGCCAGCAGCTTGGCGACAGGGTTAGACGAGCAGTACTTC.

The rearrangement joins TRBV6-6 to TRBJ1-6; unclear D gene. The V end was cut by 8 bases, the J end by 0 bases, with 8 bases between. CDR1 and CDR2 (germline): MNHNY, SVGAGI (reference sequence). This CDR3 region has 14 residues. This chain's CDR3 is CASGSSSYNSPLHF. The CDR3 nucleotides are TGTGCCAGCGGGTCTAGCTCCTATAATTCACCCCTCCACTTT.

The chain employs TRBV18 and TRBJ2-6, with D maybe TRBD1 (5 bases). V lost 4 bases, J lost 0 bases, and 25 bases lay in between. Germline-derived CDR1 and CDR2 are KGHSH and LQKENI. The CDR3 spans 21 residues. CDR3 sequence (DNA): TGTGCCAGCTCACGACCGCCCGTAACAGGCACCCTTTTCTCTGGGGCCAACGTCCTGACTTTC. It yields the protein CASSRPPVTGTLFSGANVLTF.

This clone was observed a single time. The rearrangement joins TRBV6-6 to TRBJ2-7; TRBD2 matches 7 bases. V dropped 5 bases and J dropped 1; count of bases not matched to a gene: 8. Germline V gene lookup returns CDR1 MNHNY and CDR2 SVGAGI (reference sequence). This CDR3 has 15 residues. CDR3 region: CASSPYPGGSYEQYF. The DNA of the CDR3 is TGTGCCAGCAGTCCCTATCCGGGAGGATCCTACGAGCAGTACTTC.

Worth noting for this clone: The junction does not match germline at one end; this may be a read error. The chain joins TRBV7-9 to TRBJ2-3; TRBD2 agrees at 9 bases. The CDR3 has 15 amino acids. Germline V gene lookup returns CDR1 SEHNR and CDR2 FQNEAQ (reference sequence). The CDR3 sequence: CSSSALAGTTDTQYF. CDR3 DNA: TGTTCCAGCAGCGCCCTAGCGGGGACCACAGATACGCAGTATTTT.

The chain uses TRBV6-5 and TRBJ2-7, with TRBD1 matching 7 bases. This CDR3 has 13 amino acids. Germline V gene data show CDR1 as MNHEY and CDR2 as SVGAGI. Trimming cost V 5 bases and J 6 bases; bases outside gene matches: 7. The CDR3, as DNA: TGTGCCAGCAGTCCGACAGGGAGCGGCGAGCAGTACTTC. Protein sequence: CASSPTGSGEQYF.

The rearrangement links TRBV2 to TRBJ2-3; possible D gene TRBD1, 8 bases. The germline V gene encodes CDR1 SNHLY and CDR2 FYNNEI. V dropped 7 bases and J dropped 5 bases, with 19 bases sitting between them. The CDR3 is 15 amino acids. The CDR3 region has the DNA TGTGCCAGCAAAAAAGGACAGGGAGGGGAAGATACGCAGTATTTT. Encoded protein: CASKKGQGGEDTQYF. The full variable domain, its missing parts supplied by reference TRBV2 and TRBJ2-3, is EPEVTQTPSHQVTQMGQEVILRCVPISNHLYFYWYRQILGQKVEFLVSFYNNEISEKSEIFDDQFSVERPDGSNFTLKIRSTKLEDSAMYFCASKKGQGGEDTQYFGPGTRLTVL.

The chain uses TRBV10-3 and TRBJ2-7; 7 bases align to TRBD2. The CDR3 is 14 amino acids. The junction had 13 bases not matched to a gene; V was cut back by 11 bases and J by 3 bases. The germline gives CDR1 ENHRY, CDR2 SYGVKD. In DNA form, the CDR3 reads TGTGCCTCAAGGGAAGCGGGGACCATCTACGAGCAGTACTTC. It yields the protein CASREAGTIYEQYF.

The chain combines TRBV5-4 with TRBJ1-2, with 9 bases that match TRBD1. The CDR3 is made up of 15 amino acids. V shed 3 bases and J 8 bases; nucleotides not matched to a gene: 11. Germline lookup yields CDR1 SGHNT and CDR2 YYREEE (reference sequence). Here the CDR3 reads CASSSGGTGFLGYTF. The DNA of the CDR3 is TGTGCCAGCAGCTCTGGAGGGACAGGGTTCTTGGGCTACACCTTC.

The chain has TRBV6-6 and TRBJ1-2; 9 nucleotides agree with TRBD1. V was clipped by 4 bases and J by 8 bases; unmatched bases: 11. The CDR3 runs to 15 residues. Germline-derived CDR1 and CDR2 are MNHNY and SVGAGI (reference sequence). CDR3 in DNA: TGTGCCAGCAGTTCTTCACGGACAGGGGAAGTGGGCTACACCTTC. This encodes CASSSSRTGEVGYTF.

The chain recombines TRBV5-4 with TRBJ1-2; D might be TRBD1 (5 bases). CDR3 length: 15 residues. The V gene lost 2 bases and the J gene lost 4 bases, with 15 bases spanning the gap. Germline assignment: CDR1 SGHNT and CDR2 YYREEE (reference sequence). The CDR3 bases are TGTGCCAGCAGCTTCTGGGGGGTCCAGACCTATGGCTACACCTTC. Residues: CASSFWGVQTYGYTF.

The chain couples TRBV30 to TRBJ1-1, with a tentative D call TRBD1 (6 bases). Germline values: CDR1 GTSNPN, CDR2 SVGIG (reference sequence). This CDR3 is built from 13 residues. V shed 4 bases and J shed 11 bases, with 20 bases lying between them. The CDR3 DNA follows: TGTGCCTGGACCCCGGGGGGGGGCAAGGAGGCTTTCTTT. Its translation: CAWTPGGGKEAFF.

The CDR3 reads CASIRHDVNTEAFF. CDR3 nucleotides: TGTGCCAGCATTAGACATGACGTTAACACTGAAGCTTTCTTT. The J gene is TRBJ1-1, the V gene TRBV2; D gene ambiguous. V shed 7 bases and J shed 2 bases, with 14 bases lying between them. The CDR3 contains 14 residues. Germline loops: CDR1 SNHLY, CDR2 FYNNEI. Drawing the rest from reference TRBV2 and TRBJ1-1, the complete variable domain is EPEVTQTPSHQVTQMGQEVILRCVPISNHLYFYWYRQILGQKVEFLVSFYNNEISEKSEIFDDQFSVERPDGSNFTLKIRSTKLEDSAMYFCASIRHDVNTEAFFGQGTRLTVV.

The V gene is TRBV28, the J gene TRBJ1-4; 7 nucleotides line up with TRBD1. CDR1 and CDR2 from the germline V gene are MDHEN and SYDVKM. This CDR3 has 15 residues. Trimming at V came to 2 bases and at J to 7 bases, leaving 7 bases not matched to a gene. The CDR3 loop reads CASSLPTGDGEKLFF. The CDR3 nucleotides read TGTGCCAGCAGTTTACCTACAGGGGACGGTGAAAAACTGTTTTTT.

The chain recombines TRBV14 with TRBJ2-1; 9 bases are a match to TRBD2. Looked up from germline, CDR1 is SGHDN and CDR2 is FVKESK. Unmatched junction bases numbered 10, after V lost 0 bases and J lost 7 bases. This CDR3 has 17 amino acids. The CDR3 DNA reads as TGTGCCAGCAGCCAAGATCGGGTCTGGCGGGGGGGAAATGAGCAGTTCTTC. Protein sequence: CASSQDRVWRGGNEQFF.

The V gene is TRBV30, the J gene TRBJ2-3; possibly TRBD2 for D (5 bases). Trimming left V 5 bases short and J 6 bases short, with 15 bases between. The germline CDR1 and CDR2 sequences are GTSNPN and SVGIG (reference sequence). The CDR3 is 13 residues long. The CDR3 sequence: CAWDETRGDTQYF. The CDR3 DNA sequence: TGTGCCTGGGATGAGACCCGCGGGGATACGCAGTATTTT.